This T cell receptor (beta chain) was sequenced during a study of shared T cell receptors in the human thymus. The germline CDR1 and CDR2 sequences are SQVTM and ANQGSEA. The CDR3 extends over 14 amino acids. The J segment lost 2 bases and the V segment lost 3 bases, leaving 6 bases of the junction unmatched. This clone was observed once. The same CDR3 can be traced to other DNA sequences in this sample. Method: immunoSEQ multiplex PCR; TCRdb's copy keeps in-frame clones and lacks some. The sample records around 340,000 clones, over 90% being singletons. The clonotype originates from a human donor. What was sequenced was thymocytes. This sequence joins TRBV29-1 and TRBJ2-5; 7 bases agree with TRBD1. CDR3 bases: TGCAGCGTTGAGGACAGGAGTACTCAAGAGACCCAGTACTTC. As protein: CSVEDRSTQETQYF.